The 30 T cell receptor beta chains presented below share a single source sample, sequenced in a study of cytomegalovirus exposure and HLA in healthy donors. 60 Vbeta and 13 Jbeta primers were used in PCR. TCRdb keeps only in-frame clones here, not all; method: immunoSEQ multiplex PCR. The repertoire table contains tens of thousands of clones. Input material: PBMCs. These TCRs come from a woman aged 55-70 years in good health and CMV-seropositive.

The chain has TRBV7-9 and TRBJ1-2, with 8 bases aligning to TRBD1. J was trimmed by 0 bases and V by 5 bases; bases with no gene match: 5. There are 15 residues in the CDR3. Germline CDR1 is SEHNR and CDR2 is FQNEAQ (reference sequence). CDR3 protein: CASSRGQGANYGYTF. CDR3 in DNA: TGTGCCAGCAGCCGAGGACAGGGAGCTAACTATGGCTACACCTTC.

This chain links TRBV7-9 with TRBJ1-5, with a possible D match to TRBD1 (6 bases). Trimming took 5 bases from V and 6 from J, leaving 26 bases between them. In germline, CDR1 is SEHNR, CDR2 FQNEAQ (reference sequence). CDR3 length: 18 residues. DNA for the CDR3: TGTGCCAGCAGCACCTGGACCCGACAGGAGCGCGGGAGTCAGCCCCAGCATTTT. Protein sequence: CASSTWTRQERGSQPQHF.

The chain couples TRBV6-1 to TRBJ1-2; possible D gene TRBD1, 5 bases. V was shortened by 2 bases and J by 4 bases, with 14 bases between the two germline ends. The germline CDR1 and CDR2 sequences are MNHNS and SASEGT. The CDR3 totals 15 residues. The CDR3 sequence is CASSELGTGSYGYTF. The CDR3 DNA reads as TGTGCCAGCAGTGAATTAGGTACAGGATCCTATGGCTACACCTTC.

The DNA for the CDR3 is TGCGCCAGCAGCAGCGGGGACAGGGATACCGGGGAGCTGTTTTTT. The encoded protein is CASSSGDRDTGELFF. V and J are TRBV5-1 and TRBJ2-2; 9 bases agree with TRBD1. Germline V gives CDR1 SGHRS, CDR2 YFSETQ. CDR3 size: 15 residues. V lost 4 bases to trimming and J lost 5 bases; unmatched junction nucleotides: 6.

This chain uses TRBV6-1 with TRBJ1-2; D is uncertain. Between the trimmed V and J ends, which lost 7 bases and 4 bases, there was a span of 16 bases. The CDR3 is 14 amino acids. Germline CDR1 is MNHNS and CDR2 is SASEGT. The chain's CDR3 is CASIPRGNLYGYTF. The CDR3 nucleotides are TGTGCCAGCATTCCCCGGGGAAACCTCTATGGCTACACCTTC.

This rearrangement joins TRBV19 to TRBJ1-1; a possible D gene is TRBD1 (5 bases). Looked up from germline, CDR1 is LNHDA and CDR2 is SQIVND (reference sequence). Deletions cut 6 bases from V and 3 bases from J, with 14 bases between. CDR3 length equals 14 residues. The CDR3 protein is CASRSGTAHTEAFF. In nucleotides, the CDR3 is TGTGCCAGTAGGTCCGGGACTGCGCACACTGAAGCTTTCTTT.

The rearrangement joins TRBV5-1 to TRBJ1-3; D is unclear. V was clipped by 1 base and J by 0 bases, with 14 bases between them. The CDR3 covers 17 residues. Germline V gene lookup returns CDR1 SGHRS and CDR2 YFSETQ. The CDR3 is CASSLSREAASGNTIYF. The CDR3 bases are TGCGCCAGCAGCTTGAGTCGTGAGGCAGCCTCTGGAAACACCATATATTTT. The full variable domain, in which reference TRBV5-1 and TRBJ1-3 provide the parts outside the CDR3, is KAGVTQTPRYLIKTRGQQVTLSCSPISGHRSVSWYQQTPGQGLQFLFEYFSETQRNKGNFPGRFSGRQFSNSRSEMNVSTLELGDSALYLCASSLSREAASGNTIYFGEGSWLTVV.

The V call is TRBV10-3, the J call TRBJ1-1; no clear D. The CDR3 sequence is 13 residues long. CDR1 ENHRY and CDR2 SYGVKD come from the germline V gene. V dropped 6 bases and J dropped 1 base, with 9 bases sitting between them. The CDR3 is CAIRATANTEAFF. The CDR3 nucleotides are TGTGCCATCAGGGCTACAGCGAACACTGAAGCTTTCTTT.

This chain connects TRBV5-1 to TRBJ1-5; D remains ambiguous. This CDR3 has 11 residues. V lost 8 bases, J lost 6 bases, and 9 bases lay in between. Germline CDR1 and CDR2: SGHRS and YFSETQ. This CDR3 is CARRGAQPQHF. The CDR3 nucleotides are TGCGCCAGAAGAGGAGCTCAGCCCCAGCATTTT.

The chain has TRBV5-4 and TRBJ2-3; 11 bases map to TRBD2. CDR3 size: 17 residues. V was clipped by 0 bases and J by 2 bases; unmatched bases: 5. Germline V gives CDR1 SGHNT, CDR2 YYREEE (reference sequence). The CDR3 nucleotides read TGTGCCAGCAGCTTGGGGGGACTAGCGGATTTCACAGATACGCAGTATTTT. Translation: CASSLGGLADFTDTQYF. The full variable domain, rest sourced from reference TRBV5-4 and TRBJ2-3, is ETGVTQSPTHLIKTRGQQVTLRCSSQSGHNTVSWYQQALGQGPQFIFQYYREEENGRGNFPPRFSGLQFPNYSSELNVNALELDDSALYLCASSLGGLADFTDTQYFGPGTRLTVL.

J is TRBJ1-2 and V is TRBV28; TRBD1 matches 11 bases. The length of the CDR3 is 16 residues. CDR1 is MDHEN, CDR2 SYDVKM, per germline. The ends lost 6 bases at V and 2 bases at J; junction bases unmatched: 8. CDR3 residues: CASRQRGQGGNYGYTF. The CDR3 DNA reads TGTGCCAGCAGACAAAGGGGACAGGGGGGAAACTATGGCTACACCTTC.

CDR3: CASSSSGQAYEQYF. The CDR3 DNA follows: TGTGCCAGCTCGTCAAGCGGGCAGGCCTACGAGCAGTACTTC. The chain employs TRBV18 and TRBJ2-7, with D possibly TRBD2 on 6 matching bases. The V gene's germline CDR1 is KGHSH and CDR2 LQKENI. The CDR3 covers 14 residues. V was clipped by 6 bases and J by 2 bases, with 14 bases between them.

The gene calls are TRBV6-5 and TRBJ1-1; D unresolved. Germline V lookup: CDR1 MNHEY, CDR2 SVGAGI. The CDR3 covers 10 residues. Trimming shortened V by 9 bases and J by 3 bases, and 5 bases separated the two germline ends. The CDR3 protein is CASGHTEAFF. CDR3 in DNA: TGTGCCAGTGGGCACACTGAAGCTTTCTTT.

The V and J genes are TRBV6-1 and TRBJ1-1; 7 nucleotides agree with TRBD1. The CDR3 runs to 18 residues. The junction had 11 bases not matched to a gene; V was cut back by 1 base and J by 0 bases. CDR1 is MNHNS and CDR2 is SASEGT in the germline V gene. CDR3 region: CASSEGRGRKRMNTEAFF. The DNA of the CDR3 is TGTGCCAGCAGTGAAGGAAGGGGGCGTAAGCGCATGAACACTGAAGCTTTCTTT.

The gene calls are TRBV5-8 and TRBJ1-4; 7 positions agree with TRBD1. Per germline, CDR1 SGHTS and CDR2 YDEGEE. The V gene end was trimmed by 4 bases and the J gene end by 4 bases; junction bases not matched to a gene: 4. CDR3 size: 14 residues. The DNA of the CDR3 is TGTGCCAGCAGCGTGGGGACAGTTAATGAAAAACTGTTTTTT. It specifies CASSVGTVNEKLFF.

This chain connects TRBV6-6 to TRBJ1-6, with 8 bases identical to TRBD1. Losses at the gene ends were 5 bases for V and 11 bases for J; bases not matched to a gene: 14. This CDR3 contains 16 residues. In germline, CDR1 is MNHNY, CDR2 SVGAGI (reference sequence). The CDR3 here is CASSLRNRGRGAPLHF. The CDR3 DNA is TGTGCCAGCAGTCTCCGGAACAGGGGGAGGGGGGCACCCCTCCACTTT.

The V gene is TRBV15, the J gene TRBJ1-3; D is unresolved. Between the trimmed V and J ends, which lost 2 bases and 2 bases, there was a span of 10 bases. CDR1 LNHNV and CDR2 YYDKDF come from the germline V gene (reference sequence). The CDR3 length is 15 residues. The CDR3 coding sequence is TGTGCCACCAGCAGATATAACATGCCTGGAAACACCATATATTTT. Encoded protein: CATSRYNMPGNTIYF.

The J gene is TRBJ2-7, the V gene TRBV7-9; weak D call: TRBD2 (6 bases). The CDR3 has 12 amino acids. Trimming removed 5 bases at V and 5 bases at J, with 10 bases between. CDR1 is SEHNR and CDR2 is FQNEAQ in the germline V gene (reference sequence). The CDR3 protein is CASSPRRDEQYF. The CDR3 coding sequence is TGTGCCAGCAGCCCCCGGAGGGACGAGCAGTACTTC.

The chain carries TRBV10-2 and TRBJ1-1; D call uncertain. CDR3 length: 13 amino acids. CDR1 WSHSY and CDR2 SAAADI come from the germline V gene. V was shortened by 2 bases and J by 13 bases, with 17 bases between the two germline ends. CDR3 amino acids: CASSEEAGGSDFF. In DNA form, the CDR3 reads TGCGCCAGCAGTGAGGAGGCCGGAGGGAGTGATTTCTTT.

The chain uses TRBV2 and TRBJ1-2, with a weak D call TRBD1 (5 bases). Germline assignment: CDR1 SNHLY and CDR2 FYNNEI. With 7 bases removed from V and 5 bases from J, the gap between germline ends came to 23 bases. The CDR3 extends over 16 amino acids. CDR3 nucleotides: TGTGCCAGCACGACCTCCCTGGGGGGATCTGCTTATGGCTACACCTTC. Translation gives CASTTSLGGSAYGYTF.

The chain combines TRBV11-2 with TRBJ2-7, with 7 positions matching TRBD1. In germline, CDR1 is SGHAT, CDR2 FQNNGV. Germline trimming cut 5 bases from V and 9 bases from J; bases unmatched to any gene: 10. The CDR3 is 13 residues long. Here the CDR3 DNA reads TGTGCCAGCAGCACGGACAGGATGGTGGGGCAGTACTTC. This encodes CASSTDRMVGQYF. The variable domain in full, completed from reference TRBV11-2 and TRBJ2-7, reads EAGVAQSPRYKIIEKRQSVAFWCNPISGHATLYWYQQILGQGPKLLIQFQNNGVVDDSQLPKDRFSAERLKGVDSTLKIQPAKLEDSAVYLCASSTDRMVGQYFGPGTRLTVT.

The chain employs TRBV28 and TRBJ1-1, with 11 bases aligning to TRBD1. Germline assignment: CDR1 MDHEN and CDR2 SYDVKM. The V segment lost 7 bases and the J segment 7 bases; nucleotides outside the gene matches: 8. This CDR3 comprises 14 residues. This CDR3 reads CASTGTGGYSEAFF. The CDR3 DNA sequence: TGTGCCAGCACGGGGACAGGGGGTTACAGTGAAGCTTTCTTT.

The chain is built from TRBV10-3 and TRBJ2-2; maybe TRBD1 (6 bases). The germline gives CDR1 ENHRY, CDR2 SYGVKD. The V gene lost 4 bases and the J gene lost 0 bases, with 15 bases spanning the gap. The CDR3 sequence is 17 residues long. The CDR3 bases are TGTGCCATCAGTGCGGTCACCGGGACATCGAACACCGGGGAGCTGTTTTTT. Protein: CAISAVTGTSNTGELFF.

V is TRBV10-3 and J is TRBJ2-1; D possibly corresponds to TRBD1 (6 bases). From germline, CDR1 is ENHRY and CDR2 SYGVKD. The CDR3 consists of 16 residues. Between the trimmed V and J ends, which lost 2 bases and 5 bases, there was a span of 16 bases. The CDR3 bases are TGTGCCATCAGTGAGGTAGTGGGACAACATAACAATGAGCAGTTCTTC. Protein product: CAISEVVGQHNNEQFF.

The chain couples TRBV4-2 to TRBJ2-7; TRBD1 agrees at 10 bases. V shed 2 bases and J 6 bases; nucleotides not matched to a gene: 10. The CDR3 covers 16 residues. CDR1 and CDR2 (germline): LGHNA, YNFKEQ. CDR3 region: CASSQLTGQGPSEQYF. CDR3 DNA: TGTGCCAGCAGCCAACTGACGGGACAGGGGCCGAGCGAGCAGTACTTC.

The chain recombines TRBV19 with TRBJ2-7; 7 bases match TRBD2. From germline, CDR1 is LNHDA and CDR2 SQIVND (reference sequence). The CDR3 has 16 residues. V dropped 1 base and J dropped 3; count of bases not matched to a gene: 9. As DNA, the CDR3 is TGTGCCAGTAGTATAGCTCGACTAGCTGGGGACTACGAGCAGTACTTC. It codes for CASSIARLAGDYEQYF.

The gene calls are TRBV15 and TRBJ1-1, with TRBD1 identical over 7 bases. CDR1 LNHNV and CDR2 YYDKDF come from the germline V gene (reference sequence). V trimming: 8 bases; J trimming: 1 base; junction bases outside the gene matches: 7. The CDR3 length is 14 residues. The CDR3 here is CATSGQMANTEAFF. The CDR3 DNA reads TGTGCCACCTCGGGACAGATGGCGAACACTGAAGCTTTCTTT.

This clone is deemed medium-sized by its frequency. The chain links TRBV11-1 to TRBJ2-3; 10 positions match TRBD1. The V segment lost 5 bases and the J segment 8 bases; nucleotides outside the gene matches: 16. The CDR3 spans 17 residues. Germline CDR1 is SGHAT and CDR2 is FQDESV (reference sequence). This CDR3 reads CASSLLIPGQGRVTQYF. The DNA for the CDR3 is TGTGCCAGCAGCCTTCTGATCCCGGGACAGGGGAGGGTTACGCAGTATTTT.

The chain couples TRBV5-1 to TRBJ2-4; D remains unclear. The CDR3 is 14 amino acids. V lost 0 bases, J lost 3 bases, and 7 bases lay in between. In germline, CDR1 is SGHRS, CDR2 YFSETQ. CDR3 sequence: CASSLDSSKNIQYF. The CDR3 DNA reads as TGCGCCAGCAGCTTGGACTCGAGCAAAAACATTCAGTACTTC.

The CDR3 region is CASSSLYEQYF. In DNA form, the CDR3 reads TGTGCCAGCAGCTCCCTCTACGAGCAGTACTTC. This chain links TRBV6-5 with TRBJ2-7; unclear D gene. V lost 6 bases, J lost 3 bases, and 6 bases lay in between. Germline V lookup: CDR1 MNHEY, CDR2 SVGAGI. CDR3 length: 11 amino acids.